These 10 T cell receptor beta chains came from one sample sequenced in a study of blood T cell repertoires in COVID-19. The assay was immunoSEQ multiplex PCR, and TCRdb's table has in-frame clones only and misses some. This sample carries 300,000 to 500,000 clones, 70% to 90% of them seen once, and the ten largest clones take roughly 0.97%. The sequenced sample consisted of PBMCs or T cells enriched from blood (not recorded which). These receptors all come from a woman aged 25 to 45 with acute COVID-19.

This chain links TRBV5-1 with TRBJ2-3; TRBD2 matches 10 bases. CDR1 is SGHRS, CDR2 YFSETQ, per germline. CDR3 size: 16 residues. V was pared by 3 bases and J by 7 bases, with 11 bases of the junction left unmatched. CDR3 protein: CASSSLLAGLRNTQYF. In DNA, the CDR3 is TGCGCCAGCAGCTCTTTACTAGCGGGGCTACGTAATACGCAGTATTTT. The entire variable domain, with the rest obtained from reference TRBV5-1 and TRBJ2-3, is as follows: KAGVTQTPRYLIKTRGQQVTLSCSPISGHRSVSWYQQTPGQGLQFLFEYFSETQRNKGNFPGRFSGRQFSNSRSEMNVSTLELGDSALYLCASSSLLAGLRNTQYFGPGTRLTVL.

The chain links TRBV19 to TRBJ1-3; the match to TRBD1 covers 9 bases. The CDR3 totals 17 residues. J gave up 3 bases and V 5 bases, and 11 bases lay outside the gene matches. Germline-derived CDR1 and CDR2 are LNHDA and SQIVND (reference sequence). The CDR3 sequence is CASSSVISGQGGNTIYF. In DNA, the CDR3 is TGTGCCAGTAGTTCGGTAATTTCGGGACAGGGTGGAAACACCATATATTTT.

V and J are TRBV2 and TRBJ1-2; D might be TRBD1 (5 bases). The CDR3 length is 14 residues. CDR1 is SNHLY and CDR2 is FYNNEI in the germline V gene. V was shortened by 1 base and J by 7 bases, with 13 bases between the two germline ends. The CDR3 reads CASSEVAGRTGYTF. CDR3 bases: TGTGCCAGCAGTGAAGTTGCAGGGAGGACTGGCTACACCTTC.

Regarding this clone: This specimen includes other DNA sequences encoding the same CDR3. The chain carries TRBV5-1 and TRBJ1-1; a weak D match, TRBD1 (6 bases). The V gene's germline CDR1 is SGHRS and CDR2 YFSETQ. CDR3 length: 14 residues. V lost 2 bases and J lost 0, with 8 bases in between. The CDR3 sequence is CASSFTGLNTEAFF. The CDR3 DNA reads TGCGCCAGCAGCTTTACAGGGCTGAACACTGAAGCTTTCTTT.

This clone was recorded once. The CDR3 here is CASTPSGGAADTQYF. The CDR3 nucleotides are TGTGCCAGTACTCCTAGCGGGGGGGCAGCAGATACGCAGTATTTT. This rearrangement joins TRBV19 to TRBJ2-3, with 12 bases that match TRBD2. Germline V gene sequence: CDR1 LNHDA, CDR2 SQIVND (reference sequence). CDR3 length: 15 residues. V gave up 7 bases and J gave up 4 bases; unmatched junction bases: 6.

The V and J genes are TRBV2 and TRBJ2-1; TRBD2 matches at 9 bases. Germline V gene sequence: CDR1 SNHLY, CDR2 FYNNEI. The CDR3 is made up of 16 amino acids. Losses at the gene ends were 2 bases for V and 8 bases for J; bases not matched to a gene: 10. The CDR3 region has the DNA TGTGCCAGCAGTGAAATCGGCGGGGGGGCCAACCATGAGCAGTTCTTC. It codes for CASSEIGGGANHEQFF.

The chain recombines TRBV5-4 with TRBJ2-3, with D possibly being TRBD2 (6 bases). V lost 0 bases to trimming and J lost 5 bases, with 13 bases between them. The germline V gene encodes CDR1 SGHNT and CDR2 YYREEE (reference sequence). CDR3 length: 15 residues. The chain's CDR3 is CASSLGGTTGDTQYF. The CDR3 DNA reads TGTGCCAGCAGCTTGGGCGGGACCACAGGAGATACGCAGTATTTT.

The CDR3 DNA follows: TGTGCCAGCAGCACCTCCGGGACTAGCTCCTACAATGAGCAGTTCTTC. Protein: CASSTSGTSSYNEQFF. J is TRBJ2-1 and V is TRBV7-3; the match to TRBD2 covers 8 bases. J gave up 0 bases and V 5 bases, and 6 bases lay outside the gene matches. The length of the CDR3 is 16 residues. In germline, CDR1 is SGHTA, CDR2 FQGTGA.

The gene calls are TRBV5-4 and TRBJ1-2; 8 nucleotides align to TRBD1. With 1 base clipped from V and 4 bases from J, the junction kept 3 bases outside the gene matches. The CDR3 is made up of 14 amino acids. The germline CDR1 and CDR2 sequences are SGHNT and YYREEE (reference sequence). The CDR3 spells CASSLQGASYGYTF. CDR3 nucleotides: TGTGCCAGCAGCTTGCAGGGGGCGAGCTATGGCTACACCTTC. Complete variable domain (other parts from reference TRBV5-4 and TRBJ1-2): ETGVTQSPTHLIKTRGQQVTLRCSSQSGHNTVSWYQQALGQGPQFIFQYYREEENGRGNFPPRFSGLQFPNYSSELNVNALELDDSALYLCASSLQGASYGYTFGSGTRLTVV.

The genes are TRBV6-5 and TRBJ2-1, with 7 bases matching TRBD1. The CDR3 has 15 amino acids. V was clipped by 4 bases and J by 1 base; unmatched bases: 4. Germline V gives CDR1 MNHEY, CDR2 SVGAGI. The CDR3 DNA sequence: TGTGCCAGCAGTTCCCAGGGGGTGTCCTACAATGAGCAGTTCTTC. Encoded protein: CASSSQGVSYNEQFF.